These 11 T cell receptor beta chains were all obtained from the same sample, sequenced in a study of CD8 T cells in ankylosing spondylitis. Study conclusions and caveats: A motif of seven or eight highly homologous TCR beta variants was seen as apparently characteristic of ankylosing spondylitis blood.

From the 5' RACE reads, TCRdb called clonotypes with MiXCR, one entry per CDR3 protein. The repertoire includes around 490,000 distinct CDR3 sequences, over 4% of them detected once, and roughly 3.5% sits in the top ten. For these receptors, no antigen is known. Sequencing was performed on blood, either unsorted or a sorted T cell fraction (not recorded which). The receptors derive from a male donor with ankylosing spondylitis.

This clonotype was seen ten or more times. The CDR3: CASSRRGVGTGYNEQFF. CDR3 nucleotides: TGCGCCAGCAGCCGACGAGGGGTGGGTACCGGATACAATGAGCAGTTCTTC. This chain links TRBV5-1 with TRBJ2-1, with D perhaps given as TRBD1 or TRBD2 (5 bases each). The CDR3 totals 17 residues. V lost 4 bases, J lost 4 bases, and 21 bases lay in between. CDR1 is SGHRS and CDR2 is YFSETQ in the germline V gene. Supplemented by reference TRBV5-1 and TRBJ2-1, the full variable domain reads KAGVTQTPRYLIKTRGQQVTLSCSPISGHRSVSWYQQTPGQGLQFLFEYFSETQRNKGNFPGRFSGRQFSNSRSEMNVSTLELGDSALYLCASSRRGVGTGYNEQFFGPGTRLTVL.

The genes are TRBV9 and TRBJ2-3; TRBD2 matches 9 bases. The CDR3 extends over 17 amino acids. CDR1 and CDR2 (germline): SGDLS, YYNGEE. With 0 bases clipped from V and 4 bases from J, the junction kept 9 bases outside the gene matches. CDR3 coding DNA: TGTGCCAGCAGCGTAGCCCGAGCGGGAGGTAGGGCAGATACGCAGTATTTT. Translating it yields CASSVARAGGRADTQYF.

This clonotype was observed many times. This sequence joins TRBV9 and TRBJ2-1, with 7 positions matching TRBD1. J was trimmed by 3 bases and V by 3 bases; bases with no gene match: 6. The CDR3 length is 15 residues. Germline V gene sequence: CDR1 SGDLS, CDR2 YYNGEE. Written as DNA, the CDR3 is TGTGCCAGCAGCGCTGGGGACAGCCGCTACAATGAGCAGTTCTTC. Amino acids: CASSAGDSRYNEQFF.

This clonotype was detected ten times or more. CDR3 sequence (DNA): TGCAGTGGTTGGAAGCTTATAGGCACAGATACGCAGTATTTT. Protein sequence: CSGWKLIGTDTQYF. This chain links TRBV20-1 with TRBJ2-3; D is undetermined. CDR1 is DFQATT, CDR2 SNEGSKA, per germline (reference sequence). The CDR3 loop spans 14 amino acids. Trimming cost V 7 bases and J 1 base, with 15 bases left between them.

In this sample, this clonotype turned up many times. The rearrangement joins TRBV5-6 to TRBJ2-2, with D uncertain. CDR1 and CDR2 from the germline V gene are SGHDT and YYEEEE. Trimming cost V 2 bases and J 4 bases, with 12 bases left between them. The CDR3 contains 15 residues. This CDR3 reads CASSLTGAGTGELFF. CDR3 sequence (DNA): TGTGCCAGCAGCTTAACCGGCGCCGGCACCGGGGAGCTGTTTTTT. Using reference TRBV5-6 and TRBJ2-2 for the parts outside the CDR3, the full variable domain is DAGVTQSPTHLIKTRGQQVTLRCSPKSGHDTVSWYQQALGQGPQFIFQYYEEEERQRGNFPDRFSGHQFPNYSSELNVNALLLGDSALYLCASSLTGAGTGELFFGEGSRLTVL.

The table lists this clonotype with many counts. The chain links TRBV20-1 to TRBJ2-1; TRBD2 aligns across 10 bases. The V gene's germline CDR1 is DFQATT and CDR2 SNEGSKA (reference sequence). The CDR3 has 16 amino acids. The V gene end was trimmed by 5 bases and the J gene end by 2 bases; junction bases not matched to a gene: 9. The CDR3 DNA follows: TGCAGTGCTGTCTTAACGGGACTAGCGCCCTACAATGAGCAGTTCTTC. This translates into CSAVLTGLAPYNEQFF.

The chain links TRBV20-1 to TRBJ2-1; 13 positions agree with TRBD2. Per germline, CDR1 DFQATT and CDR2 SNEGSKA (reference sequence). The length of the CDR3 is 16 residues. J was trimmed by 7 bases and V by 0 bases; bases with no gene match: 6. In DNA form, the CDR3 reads TGCAGTGCTAGAGAAGGACTAGCGGGAGTTAAAAATGAGCAGTTCTTC. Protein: CSAREGLAGVKNEQFF.

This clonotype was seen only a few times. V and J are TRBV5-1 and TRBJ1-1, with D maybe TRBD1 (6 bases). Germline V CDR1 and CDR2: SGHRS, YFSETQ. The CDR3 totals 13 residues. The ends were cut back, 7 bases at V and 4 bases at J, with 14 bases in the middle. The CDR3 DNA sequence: TGCGCCAGCGCACAGGGAGGTGGCACTGAAGCTTTCTTT. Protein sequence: CASAQGGGTEAFF.

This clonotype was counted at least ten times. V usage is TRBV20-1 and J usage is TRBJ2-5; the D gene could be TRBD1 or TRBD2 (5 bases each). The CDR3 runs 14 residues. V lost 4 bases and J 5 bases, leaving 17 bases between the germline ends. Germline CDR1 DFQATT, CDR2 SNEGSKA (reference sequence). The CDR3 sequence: CSAIPGRQRETQYF. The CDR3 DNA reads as TGCAGTGCTATTCCAGGGCGCCAGCGGGAGACCCAGTACTTC.

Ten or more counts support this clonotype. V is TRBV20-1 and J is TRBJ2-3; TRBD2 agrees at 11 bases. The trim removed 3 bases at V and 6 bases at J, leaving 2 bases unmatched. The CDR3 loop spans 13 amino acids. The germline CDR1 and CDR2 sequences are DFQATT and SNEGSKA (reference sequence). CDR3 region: CSASPSGGDTQYF. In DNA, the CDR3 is TGCAGTGCTAGTCCTAGCGGGGGGGATACGCAGTATTTT.

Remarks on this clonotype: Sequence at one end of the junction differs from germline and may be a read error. CDR3 protein: CCARSGASGPGETQYF. The CDR3, as DNA: TGCTGTGCTAGATCAGGGGCTAGCGGGCCAGGGGAGACCCAGTACTTC. The chain links TRBV20-1 to TRBJ2-5; 8 nucleotides agree with TRBD2. Germline loops: CDR1 DFQATT, CDR2 SNEGSKA (reference sequence). The CDR3 is 16 amino acids.